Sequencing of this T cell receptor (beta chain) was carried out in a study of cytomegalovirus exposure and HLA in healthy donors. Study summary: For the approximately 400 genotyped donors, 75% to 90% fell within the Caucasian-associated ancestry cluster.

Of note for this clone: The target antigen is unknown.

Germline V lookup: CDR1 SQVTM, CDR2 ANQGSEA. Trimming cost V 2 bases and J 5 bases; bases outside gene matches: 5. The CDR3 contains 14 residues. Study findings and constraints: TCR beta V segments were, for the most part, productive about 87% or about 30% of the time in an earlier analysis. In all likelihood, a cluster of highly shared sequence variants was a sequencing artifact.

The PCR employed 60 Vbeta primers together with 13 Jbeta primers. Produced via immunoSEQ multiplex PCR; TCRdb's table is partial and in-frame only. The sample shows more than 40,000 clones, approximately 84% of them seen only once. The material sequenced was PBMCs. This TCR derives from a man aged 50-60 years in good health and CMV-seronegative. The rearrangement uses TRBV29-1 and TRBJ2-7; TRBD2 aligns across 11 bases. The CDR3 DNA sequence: TGCAGCGTTGAAACGCCGGGACTAGCGGACGAGCAGTACTTC. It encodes CSVETPGLADEQYF.